Each of the 8 T cell receptor beta chains below was sequenced from the same sample in a study of early T cells in non-severe SARS-CoV-2 infection. MiXCR, applied by TCRdb to the 5' RACE reads, yields one record per CDR3 protein. The data show roughly 50,000 distinct CDR3 sequences, approximately 8% seen once. The material sequenced was whole blood. All receptors derive from an adult who was a healthcare worker with PCR-confirmed SARS-CoV-2 infection or an uninfected control (not recorded which).

This clonotype was seen many times. This chain joins TRBV29-1 and TRBJ2-3; TRBD2 matches at 7 bases. J gave up 2 bases and V 1 base, and 9 bases lay outside the gene matches. In germline, CDR1 is SQVTM, CDR2 ANQGSEA. The CDR3 runs 16 residues. The CDR3 coding sequence is TGCAGCGTTGAAGGGTCAGGGAGGGACTACACAGATACGCAGTATTTT. It codes for CSVEGSGRDYTDTQYF.

V is TRBV5-4 and J is TRBJ2-3; 9 nucleotides match TRBD1. V shed 4 bases, J shed 9 bases, and the junction held 3 bases outside the gene matches. CDR3 size: 12 residues. Germline CDR1 and CDR2: SGHNT and YYREEE (reference sequence). The CDR3 sequence: CASSTGQGTQYF. The CDR3 DNA reads TGTGCCAGCAGCACCGGACAGGGGACGCAGTATTTT.

This clonotype occurred a few times. The rearrangement links TRBV6-5 to TRBJ1-3, with D possibly being TRBD1 (6 bases). V lost 5 bases and J 0 bases, leaving 11 bases between the germline ends. This CDR3 contains 15 residues. CDR1 and CDR2 from the germline V gene are MNHEY and SVGAGI. Here the CDR3 DNA reads TGTGCCAGCAGTGAAACAGGGACCTCTGGAAACACCATATATTTT. Protein: CASSETGTSGNTIYF.

About this clonotype itself: Germline is not matched at one junction end, which may reflect a read error. This chain joins TRBV27 and TRBJ2-3, with 7 bases that match TRBD2. This CDR3 has 15 residues. Germline lookup yields CDR1 MNHEY and CDR2 SMNVEV (reference sequence). CDR3 nucleotides: TGTGCCTGCAGTTTATGGACTAGTGAGACAGATACGCAGTATTTT. It encodes CACSLWTSETDTQYF.

This clonotype was counted ten times or more. The genes are TRBV20-1 and TRBJ1-1; D is unclear. The germline gives CDR1 DFQATT, CDR2 SNEGSKA (reference sequence). With 5 bases removed from V and 5 bases from J, the gap between germline ends came to 12 bases. The CDR3 loop spans 12 amino acids. The CDR3 region is CSARPTGTEAFF. The CDR3 DNA reads as TGCAGTGCTCGACCCACGGGAACTGAAGCTTTCTTT.

The table lists this clonotype with a few counts. V and J are TRBV7-2 and TRBJ2-1; D could derive from TRBD1 or TRBD2 (6 bases each). The V end was cut by 5 bases, the J end by 4 bases, with 27 bases between. Per the germline V gene, CDR1 is SGHTA and CDR2 is FQGNSA. CDR3 length equals 19 residues. For the CDR3, the DNA is TGTGCCAGCAGCCTCACCTGGGCACACGGGGGCGGGACGTACAATGAGCAGTTCTTC. Its protein is CASSLTWAHGGGTYNEQFF.

This clonotype showed up many times. At one end the junction does not follow the germline gene, possibly because of a read error. This sequence joins TRBV7-2 and TRBJ1-4, with a possible D match to TRBD1 (5 bases). CDR3 length equals 13 residues. Germline lookup yields CDR1 SGHTA and CDR2 FQGNSA. CDR3 nucleotide sequence: TGTGCCAGCAACGGCGGGGTGGGGGAAAAACTTTTTTTT. Protein sequence: CASNGGVGEKLFF. Combining the CDR3 with reference TRBV7-2 and TRBJ1-4 gives the whole variable domain GAGVSQSPSNKVTEKGKDVELRCDPISGHTALYWYRQSLGQGLEFLIYFQGNSAPDKSGLPSDRFSAERTGGSVSTLTIQRTQQEDSAVYLCASNGGVGEKLFFGSGTQLSVL.

In its sample, this clonotype was seen many times. V usage is TRBV11-2 and J usage is TRBJ2-3, with a tentative D call TRBD2 (5 bases). The CDR3 runs 17 residues. Germline V gene data show CDR1 as SGHAT and CDR2 as FQNNGV. The ends were cut back, 3 bases at V and 7 bases at J, with 23 bases in the middle. The CDR3 is CASSLNPGGRFRYTQYF. The DNA for the CDR3 is TGTGCCAGCAGCTTGAATCCTGGTGGGAGATTTCGATATACGCAGTATTTT.